Below, 23 T cell receptor beta chains from the same sample are listed, as sequenced in a study of cytomegalovirus exposure and HLA in healthy donors. PCR was performed using 60 Vbeta and 13 Jbeta primers. This table comes from immunoSEQ multiplex PCR, and its TCRdb copy is limited to in-frame clones, with some not included. The repertoire consists of about 160,000 clones, with less than 85% occurring once and the leading ten covering about 1.3%. Sequenced input: PBMCs. The receptor set was obtained from a man in his sixties in good health and CMV-seronegative.

The J gene is TRBJ1-1, the V gene TRBV30; 8 positions match TRBD1. V lost 0 bases, J lost 5 bases, and 11 bases stayed unmatched. CDR1 GTSNPN and CDR2 SVGIG come from the germline V gene (reference sequence). The CDR3 is 16 amino acids. CDR3 DNA sequence: TGTGCCTGGAGTGTAGCGGCAGGGGGCCGGGGGACTGAAGCTTTCTTT. This gives the protein CAWSVAAGGRGTEAFF. Supplemented by reference TRBV30 and TRBJ1-1, the full variable domain reads SQTIHQWPATLVQPVGSPLSLECTVEGTSNPNLYWYRQAAGRGLQLLFYSVGIGQISSEVPQNLSASRPQDRQFILSSKKLLLSDSGFYLCAWSVAAGGRGTEAFFGQGTRLTVV.

V gene TRBV5-4 combines with J gene TRBJ2-3; 8 nucleotides match TRBD2. The V gene end was trimmed by 2 bases and the J gene end by 4 bases; junction bases not matched to a gene: 3. From germline, CDR1 is SGHNT and CDR2 YYREEE (reference sequence). This CDR3 has 14 residues. The CDR3 sequence is CASSFGLAADTQYF. As DNA, the CDR3 is TGTGCCAGCAGCTTCGGACTAGCCGCAGATACGCAGTATTTT.

The chain links TRBV29-1 to TRBJ2-3; 7 nucleotides line up with TRBD1. This CDR3 is built from 16 residues. Germline V gene lookup returns CDR1 SQVTM and CDR2 ANQGSEA. V trimming: 8 bases; J trimming: 2 bases; junction bases outside the gene matches: 16. CDR3: CSSWDSSSTVTDTQYF. CDR3 sequence (DNA): TGCAGCTCCTGGGACAGCTCTTCCACTGTCACAGATACGCAGTATTTT.

This clone was found a few times. The V gene is TRBV27, the J gene TRBJ1-3, with D possibly being TRBD1 (6 bases). The germline V gene has CDR1 MNHEY and CDR2 SMNVEV (reference sequence). Trimming stripped 8 bases from V and 0 bases from J, with 20 bases between. The CDR3 is made up of 17 amino acids. The CDR3 bases are TGTGCCAGCGGCCTGACAGGTGAACTTCGCTCTGGAAACACCATATATTTT. Its translation: CASGLTGELRSGNTIYF.

The chain has TRBV12-1 and TRBJ1-2; the DNA was not used to check the table's D call, TRBD1. TRBV12-1 is listed as a pseudogene. CDR3 length: 13 residues. The CDR3 sequence is CASRLRGIYGYTF. As DNA, the CDR3 is TGTGCCAGCAGGCTCAGGGGGATCTATGGCTACACCTTC.

The chain employs TRBV10-3 and TRBJ2-7; 7 positions agree with TRBD1. CDR3 size: 14 residues. The V gene end was trimmed by 2 bases and the J gene end by 6 bases; junction bases not matched to a gene: 7. Looked up from germline, CDR1 is ENHRY and CDR2 is SYGVKD. The CDR3 DNA is TGTGCCATCAGTGAGCCGGGACAGTTTTCCGAGCAGTACTTC. It translates to CAISEPGQFSEQYF.

The gene calls are TRBV7-2 and TRBJ2-3; tentatively, D is TRBD1 (5 bases). Trimming cost V 0 bases and J 4 bases, with 8 bases left between them. The CDR3 is made up of 14 amino acids. Germline V gene lookup returns CDR1 SGHTA and CDR2 FQGNSA. CDR3 region: CASSLAGRADTQYF. In nucleotides, the CDR3 is TGTGCCAGCAGCTTAGCGGGGCGAGCAGATACGCAGTATTTT.

This chain joins TRBV7-3 and TRBJ2-2, with a tentative D call TRBD1 (7 bases). The germline V gene has CDR1 SGHTA and CDR2 FQGTGA. CDR3 size: 17 residues. V lost 4 bases to trimming and J lost 6 bases, with 21 bases between them. This CDR3 reads CASSSHQGGEGAGELFF. CDR3 sequence (DNA): TGTGCCAGCAGCTCGCACCAGGGGGGCGAAGGGGCCGGGGAGCTGTTTTTT. The whole variable domain, filled in from reference TRBV7-3 and TRBJ2-2, reads GAGVSQTPSNKVTEKGKYVELRCDPISGHTALYWYRQSLGQGPEFLIYFQGTGAADDSGLPNDRFFAVRPEGSVSTLKIQRTERGDSAVYLCASSSHQGGEGAGELFFGEGSRLTVL.

This clone was recorded once. CDR3 sequence (DNA): TGTGCCAGCAGCCTGACAGGGTCCGGAAACACCATATATTTT. Translating gives CASSLTGSGNTIYF. The chain couples TRBV9 to TRBJ1-3, with 7 bases aligning to TRBD1. The germline V gene has CDR1 SGDLS and CDR2 YYNGEE. V lost 4 bases to trimming and J lost 4 bases; unmatched junction nucleotides: 5. The CDR3 contains 14 residues.

The chain links TRBV6-6 to TRBJ1-6; maybe TRBD1 (5 bases). CDR1 and CDR2 (germline): MNHNY, SVGAGI (reference sequence). The CDR3 is 16 amino acids. Between the trimmed V and J ends, which lost 2 bases and 3 bases, there was a span of 11 bases. The DNA for the CDR3 is TGTGCCAGCAGTTACGGGAGGGGATACTATAATTCACCCCTCCACTTT. Its protein is CASSYGRGYYNSPLHF.

This chain connects TRBV5-1 to TRBJ2-3, with unresolved D. Germline-derived CDR1 and CDR2 are SGHRS and YFSETQ. V lost 0 bases and J lost 4, with 15 bases in between. This CDR3 has 16 amino acids. CDR3 bases: TGCGCCAGCAGCTTGGGTTCGGCTAGTTTGGCAGATACGCAGTATTTT. Its translation: CASSLGSASLADTQYF. Combining the CDR3 with reference TRBV5-1 and TRBJ2-3 gives the whole variable domain KAGVTQTPRYLIKTRGQQVTLSCSPISGHRSVSWYQQTPGQGLQFLFEYFSETQRNKGNFPGRFSGRQFSNSRSEMNVSTLELGDSALYLCASSLGSASLADTQYFGPGTRLTVL.

The chain uses TRBV5-1 and TRBJ2-3; 15 nucleotides match TRBD2. There are 19 residues in the CDR3. Germline V gene lookup returns CDR1 SGHRS and CDR2 YFSETQ. V shed 1 base and J 2 bases; nucleotides not matched to a gene: 8. CDR3 DNA sequence: TGCGCCAGCAGCTTGTTACTGGGACTAGCGGGGGGCAACACAGATACGCAGTATTTT. It translates to CASSLLLGLAGGNTDTQYF.

The gene calls are TRBV27 and TRBJ1-2; D not certain. Germline-derived CDR1 and CDR2 are MNHEY and SMNVEV (reference sequence). The CDR3 runs to 10 residues. Trimming shortened V by 11 bases and J by 6 bases, and 10 bases separated the two germline ends. The CDR3 sequence is CACCGNGYTF. CDR3 sequence (DNA): TGTGCCTGCTGCGGAAATGGCTACACCTTC.

The rearrangement joins TRBV19 to TRBJ1-4; 7 bases line up with TRBD1. The CDR3 has 15 residues. After removal of 7 bases from V and 5 bases from J, the junction contained 10 bases not matched to a gene. Germline V lookup: CDR1 LNHDA, CDR2 SQIVND (reference sequence). DNA for the CDR3: TGTGCCAGTAATGATTTCAGACAGGGAAATGAAAAACTGTTTTTT. It specifies CASNDFRQGNEKLFF.

V gene TRBV6-4 combines with J gene TRBJ2-5, with no clear D. The tail of the sequence fits TRBJ2-7 better, so the J call may be wrong. The CDR3 runs to 16 residues. Germline-derived CDR1 and CDR2 are MRHNA and SNTAGT. Written as DNA, the CDR3 is TGTGCCAGCAGTGACTTCGCATGGCCTACCTACTACGAGCAGTACTTC. It yields the protein CASSDFAWPTYYEQYF.

This clone occurred a few times. The rearrangement joins TRBV7-2 to TRBJ2-1; the D is unclear. This CDR3 has 13 amino acids. CDR1 is SGHTA, CDR2 FQGNSA, per germline. Trimming took 5 bases from V and 2 from J, leaving 7 bases between them. CDR3: CASSPITYNEQFF. The DNA for the CDR3 is TGTGCCAGCAGCCCTATAACCTACAATGAGCAGTTCTTC.

The rearrangement links TRBV5-6 to TRBJ1-2; 9 nucleotides align to TRBD1. V lost 0 bases and J lost 12; bases outside the gene matches: 12. Germline V CDR1 and CDR2: SGHDT, YYEEEE. The CDR3 has 15 residues. CDR3 protein: CASSLEGQGSLRNTF. The DNA for the CDR3 is TGTGCCAGCAGCTTGGAGGGACAGGGTAGTCTAAGAAACACCTTC.

The V gene is TRBV28, the J gene TRBJ2-3; 9 bases align to TRBD1. Germline CDR1 and CDR2: MDHEN and SYDVKM. This CDR3 has 16 residues. With 5 bases clipped from V and 7 bases from J, the junction kept 13 bases outside the gene matches. In DNA, the CDR3 is TGTGCCAGCAGTCCCCTCCGTGGGACAGGGCGAAATACGCAGTATTTT. This codes for CASSPLRGTGRNTQYF.

This chain connects TRBV27 to TRBJ2-7, with D maybe TRBD1 (5 bases). The CDR3 is made up of 11 amino acids. Germline CDR1 is MNHEY and CDR2 is SMNVEV (reference sequence). With 11 bases removed from V and 2 bases from J, the gap between germline ends came to 10 bases. The chain's CDR3 is CAEQGAYEQYF. The CDR3 DNA reads as TGTGCCGAACAAGGGGCCTACGAGCAGTACTTC.

The rearrangement links TRBV5-6 to TRBJ2-1; TRBD2 agrees at 13 bases. In germline, CDR1 is SGHDT, CDR2 YYEEEE. Trimming cost V 4 bases and J 8 bases; bases outside gene matches: 9. The CDR3 has 16 residues. The CDR3 coding sequence is TGTGCCAGCAGCCTGTTAGGGACTAGCGGGGCCCATGAGCAGTTCTTC. As protein: CASSLLGTSGAHEQFF.

The CDR3 DNA follows: TGCGCCAGCAGCTTGCTACCGGGACAGGGGGCAGATGAGCAGTTCTTC. Its protein product is CASSLLPGQGADEQFF. This chain links TRBV5-1 with TRBJ2-1; 12 positions agree with TRBD1. This CDR3 spans 16 amino acids. Germline trimming cut 1 base from V and 8 bases from J; bases unmatched to any gene: 7. Per the germline V gene, CDR1 is SGHRS and CDR2 is YFSETQ.

The V and J genes are TRBV9 and TRBJ2-1, with 8 bases matching TRBD2. This CDR3 is 15 amino acids long. The trim removed 1 base at V and 6 bases at J, leaving 6 bases unmatched. The germline V gene encodes CDR1 SGDLS and CDR2 YYNGEE. This CDR3 reads CASSVLAGLSNEQFF. The CDR3 region has the DNA TGTGCCAGCAGCGTATTAGCGGGGTTAAGCAATGAGCAGTTCTTC.

This clone was detected once. The chain combines TRBV6-1 with TRBJ1-4, with D possibly TRBD1 on 6 matching bases. The CDR3 sequence is 14 residues long. V lost 5 bases and J 7 bases, leaving 14 bases between the germline ends. CDR1 is MNHNS and CDR2 is SASEGT in the germline V gene. The CDR3 sequence: CASSLQGTREKLFF. CDR3 nucleotides: TGTGCCAGCAGTTTACAGGGCACGCGTGAAAAACTGTTTTTT.